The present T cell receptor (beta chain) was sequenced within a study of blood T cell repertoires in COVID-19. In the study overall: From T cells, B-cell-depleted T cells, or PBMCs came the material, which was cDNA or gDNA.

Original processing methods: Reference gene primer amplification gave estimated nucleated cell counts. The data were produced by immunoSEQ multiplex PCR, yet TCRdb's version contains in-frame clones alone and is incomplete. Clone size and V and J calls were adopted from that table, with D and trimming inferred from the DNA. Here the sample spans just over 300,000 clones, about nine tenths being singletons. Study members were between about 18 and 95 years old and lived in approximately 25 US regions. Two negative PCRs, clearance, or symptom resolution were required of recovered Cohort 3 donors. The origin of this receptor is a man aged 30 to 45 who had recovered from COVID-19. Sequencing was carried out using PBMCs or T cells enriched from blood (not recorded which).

The CDR3 bases are TGTGCCAGCAGCCAAGATTCCGTAGCGGGGGGCGGGGATACGCAGTATTTT. Translation gives CASSQDSVAGGGDTQYF. This sequence joins TRBV3-1 (or the pseudogene TRBV3-2) and TRBJ2-3; 10 positions match TRBD2. Losses at the gene ends were 0 bases for V and 6 bases for J; bases not matched to a gene: 9. CDR3 length: 17 residues. In germline, CDR1 is LGHDT, CDR2 YNNKEL (reference sequence).